These 9 T cell receptor beta chains were sequenced from one sample in a study of cytomegalovirus exposure and HLA in healthy donors. Primers for the PCR totalled 60 Vbeta and 13 Jbeta. This table comes from immunoSEQ multiplex PCR, and its TCRdb copy is limited to in-frame clones, with some not included. The sample includes 150,000 to 200,000 clones, approximately 80% of them seen just once. Specimen: PBMCs. These receptors were taken from a middle-aged woman in good health and CMV-seronegative.

This chain uses TRBV9 with TRBJ2-5, with 8 bases lining up with TRBD2. V trimming: 4 bases; J trimming: 4 bases; junction bases outside the gene matches: 12. The CDR3 extends over 16 amino acids. Looked up from germline, CDR1 is SGDLS and CDR2 is YYNGEE. The CDR3 region has the DNA TGTGCCAGCAGCCTCGGAACGGGGGGGCGGGGAGAGACCCAGTACTTC. Protein sequence: CASSLGTGGRGETQYF.

The count of this clone is one. The V and J genes are TRBV28 and TRBJ1-3; D remains ambiguous. This CDR3 comprises 14 residues. The V end lost 6 bases, the J end lost 4 bases, and 13 bases lay between the germline ends. The germline gives CDR1 MDHEN, CDR2 SYDVKM. CDR3 coding DNA: TGTGCCAGCAGCCTCGCGGCGGGAGGAAACACCATATATTTT. It is translated as CASSLAAGGNTIYF. The variable domain in full, with the rest retrieved from reference TRBV28 and TRBJ1-3, is DVKVTQSSRYLVKRTGEKVFLECVQDMDHENMFWYRQDPGLGLRLIYFSYDVKMKEKGDIPEGYSVSREKKERFSLILESASTNQTSMYLCASSLAAGGNTIYFGEGSWLTVV.

CDR3 bases: TGTGCCAGCAGTGGGGACTGGAATCAGCCCCAGCATTTT. It specifies CASSGDWNQPQHF. The chain employs TRBV6-1 and TRBJ1-5; tentatively, D is TRBD1 (5 bases). There are 13 residues in the CDR3. The germline gives CDR1 MNHNS, CDR2 SASEGT. The V end was cut by 4 bases, the J end by 4 bases, with 8 bases between.

This chain uses TRBV28 with TRBJ2-7; 9 bases fit TRBD2. Germline V lookup: CDR1 MDHEN, CDR2 SYDVKM. This CDR3 is 15 amino acids long. The V and J ends lost 1 base and 9 bases, in that order; junction bases with no gene match: 10. CDR3 DNA: TGTGCCAGCAGTTTATCAGGGTTGCGGGAGGGAGGGCAGTACTTC. Its translation: CASSLSGLREGGQYF.

The chain employs TRBV15 and TRBJ2-7; D is possibly TRBD1 (5 bases). Per the germline V gene, CDR1 is LNHNV and CDR2 is YYDKDF (reference sequence). V shed 0 bases and J shed 2 bases, with 11 bases lying between them. This CDR3 spans 15 amino acids. CDR3 loop: CATSRDRAGTYEQYF. The CDR3 bases are TGTGCCACCAGCAGAGATCGGGCAGGGACCTACGAGCAGTACTTC.

This chain links TRBV29-1 with TRBJ1-3, with D perhaps TRBD1 (5 bases). There are 14 residues in the CDR3. Trimming removed 4 bases from V and 1 base from J, with 11 bases in between. In germline, CDR1 is SQVTM, CDR2 ANQGSEA. CDR3 amino acids: CSVAGSSSGNTIYF. For the CDR3, the DNA is TGCAGCGTTGCAGGGTCGAGTTCTGGAAACACCATATATTTT.

V usage is TRBV5-1 and J usage is TRBJ2-7; 9 bases are shared with TRBD1. The CDR3 spans 15 residues. From germline, CDR1 is SGHRS and CDR2 YFSETQ. J lost 4 bases, V lost 7 bases, and 12 bases had no gene match. The CDR3 DNA follows: TGCGCCAGCGGAGGGGGACAGGGTATATCATACGAGCAGTACTTC. Encoded protein: CASGGGQGISYEQYF.

The chain couples TRBV7-2 to TRBJ1-2; unclear D gene. Germline V gives CDR1 SGHTA, CDR2 FQGNSA. The V end was cut by 2 bases, the J end by 8 bases, with 9 bases between. This CDR3 comprises 12 residues. CDR3 in DNA: TGTGCCAGCAGCTTACAACGGGGAGGCTACACCTTC. As protein: CASSLQRGGYTF.

The rearrangement links TRBV30 to TRBJ1-1; D gene uncertain. V was pared by 0 bases and J by 0 bases, with 11 bases between. CDR1 is GTSNPN, CDR2 SVGIG, per germline (reference sequence). This CDR3 is 15 amino acids long. In nucleotides, the CDR3 is TGTGCCTGGAGTGTACCGCACAGAGTGAACACTGAAGCTTTCTTT. Residues: CAWSVPHRVNTEAFF.